This is a list of T cell receptor beta chains from one sample in a study of post-analysis software for immune sequencing data. One entry per CDR3 protein results from TCRdb running MiXCR on the PCR reads. The table shows fewer than 550,000 distinct CDR3 sequences, with less than 40% occurring only once. Sequenced input: blood. Every receptor here comes from a girl aged 2-17 years with multiple sclerosis. CDR3s include the opening cysteine and the closing phenylalanine or tryptophan. The D gene is left open where the match is weak. Size tells how often a clone was seen (once, few, many) or the class of an expanded clone, and some rows leave it out.

many | TRBJ1-5 | TRBD1 | TRBV5-1 | TGTGCCAGCAGCTTGGGGACAGGCAATCAGCCCCAGCATTTT | CASSLGTGNQPQHF
few | TRBJ1-2 | . | TRBV3-1 | TGTGCCAGCAGCCAAGGTCGGAACTATGGCTACACCTTC | CASSQGRNYGYTF
. | TRBJ2-2 | . | TRBV27 | TGTGCCAGCAGTCCCCTCGAGAGGGGGGACACCGGGGAGCTGTTTTTT | CASSPLERGDTGELFF
few | TRBJ2-7 | TRBD2 | TRBV10-3 | TGTGCCATCAGTGAAGGGCGGGGGGTTCACGAGCAGTACTTC | CAISEGRGVHEQYF
. | TRBJ2-1 | . | TRBV3-1 | TGTGCCAGCAGCAATGTCGGGTTACGGTCCTACAATGAGCAGTTCTTC | CASSNVGLRSYNEQFF
. | TRBJ2-5 | TRBD2 | TRBV7-2 | TGTGCCAGCAGCGTAGCGGGGGTTCAAGAGACCCAGTACTTC | CASSVAGVQETQYF
. | TRBJ1-2 | TRBD1 | TRBV20-1 | TGCAGTGCTAGGACAGGGAATGGCTACACCTTC | CSARTGNGYTF
once | TRBJ2-1 | . | TRBV6-5 | TGTGCCAGCAGGAGTGGGGGAACCATCGGCAATGAGCAGTTCTTC | CASRSGGTIGNEQFF
once | TRBJ1-2 | . | TRBV5-1 | TGCGCCAGCAGGAAGTCGGCTTATAACTATGGCTACACCTTC | CASRKSAYNYGYTF
few | TRBJ1-2 | . | TRBV7-9 | TGTGCCAGCAGCTTAGGGGCGGTGGCAGTCGGATATGGCTACACCTTC | CASSLGAVAVGYGYTF
. | TRBJ2-3 | TRBD2 | TRBV7-3 | TGTGCCAGCAGCTCCTCTCTAGCGGGCCCCACAGATACGCAGTATTTT | CASSSSLAGPTDTQYF
. | TRBJ1-2 | . | TRBV2 | TGTGCCAGCAGTGAAGCGCTTCGGGGGGATGGCTACACCTTC | CASSEALRGDGYTF
few | TRBJ2-3 | TRBD2 | TRBV3-1 | TGTGCCAGCAGTCGTTCGACTAGCGGGAACACAGATACGCAGTATTTT | CASSRSTSGNTDTQYF
few | TRBJ1-1 | . | TRBV15 | TGTGCCACCAGCAGAGAAACCCCGGGTCTGAACACTGAAGCTTTCTTT | CATSRETPGLNTEAFF
few | TRBJ2-5 | TRBD2 | TRBV10-2 | TGCGCCAGCAGTGACCACGGGGGGGAAGAGACCCAGTACTTC | CASSDHGGEETQYF
. | TRBJ2-7 | TRBD1 | TRBV10-2 | TGCGCCAGCTACTCAGGGGGAACGGTCTACGAGCAGTACTTC | CASYSGGTVYEQYF
. | TRBJ2-3 | . | TRBV12-3/TRBV12-4 | TGTGCCAGCACCCGGAGAGGGTACGGCACAGATACGCAGTATTTT | CASTRRGYGTDTQYF
. | TRBJ2-2 | TRBD2 | TRBV20-1 | TGCAGTGCTACTAGCGGGGGGATTGCCGGGGAGCTGTTTTTT | CSATSGGIAGELFF
. | TRBJ2-2 | . | TRBV4-2 | TGTGCCAGCAGCCAAGGGTTTGACACATCTATCAACACCGGGGAGCTGTTTTTT | CASSQGFDTSINTGELFF
. | TRBJ1-4 | . | TRBV20-1 | TGCAGTGCTAGGGAATGGGGGGCGTCTGAAAAACTGTTTTTT | CSAREWGASEKLFF
. | TRBJ2-1 | TRBD1 | TRBV7-9 | TGTGCCAGCAGACCACCGCTACAACAGGGGAGTGAGCAGTTCTTC | CASRPPLQQGSEQFF
few | TRBJ2-3 | . | TRBV3-1 | TGTGCCAGCAGCCAAGATATCGGGGGTGACACAGATACGCAGTATTTT | CASSQDIGGDTDTQYF
. | TRBJ1-4 | . | TRBV29-1 | TGCAGCGTTTCGTGGCAGCCGGAGTATAATGAAAAACTGTTTTTT | CSVSWQPEYNEKLFF
. | TRBJ1-2 | . | TRBV20-1 | TGCAGTGCCCAGACCTATGACTATGGCTACACCTTC | CSAQTYDYGYTF
many | TRBJ1-1 | . | TRBV29-1 | TGCAGCGTTGGGTTGGGGGCCTCCTGGACTGAAGCTTTCTTT | CSVGLGASWTEAFF
. | TRBJ1-1 | TRBD1 | TRBV27 | TGTGCCAGCAGTTTATCGATAAGAGGGACAGGGGCAGCTTTCTTT | CASSLSIRGTGAAFF
few | TRBJ1-2 | . | TRBV5-6 | TGTGCCAGCAGTTTGGGGAAGAATGGCTACACCTTC | CASSLGKNGYTF
many | TRBJ2-7 | . | TRBV6-6 | TGTGCCAGCAGTTACTCAAACAGACTGATTAATACCTACGAGCAGTACTTC | CASSYSNRLINTYEQYF
few | TRBJ2-7 | TRBD1 | TRBV6-1 | TGTGCCAGCAGGCCGGGGACAGCCTCCTACGAGCAGTACTTC | CASRPGTASYEQYF
few | TRBJ2-3 | . | TRBV5-1 | TGCGCCAGCAGCTTTGTTAACAGGTTTCTCGCAGATACGCAGTATTTT | CASSFVNRFLADTQYF
. | TRBJ2-5 | . | TRBV12-3/TRBV12-4 | TGTGCCAGCAGTTTGCGCAGCACCCAAGAGACCCAGTACTTC | CASSLRSTQETQYF
. | TRBJ2-5 | TRBD2 | TRBV4-2 | TGTGCCAGCAGCCTCCAGATACTAGCGGGGGACCCTCCGGAGACCCAGTACTTC | CASSLQILAGDPPETQYF
few | TRBJ1-4 | . | TRBV20-1 | TGCAGTGCTAGAGGGCGCGGAAGTAATGAAAAACTGTTTTTT | CSARGRGSNEKLFF
. | TRBJ2-1 | . | TRBV14 | TGTGCCAGCAGCCCTTACCTAGCCTACAATGAGCAGTTCTTC | CASSPYLAYNEQFF
. | TRBJ1-1 | . | TRBV4-1 | TGCGCCAGCAGCCAACCGTCTCCAGGGAGGACTGAAGCTTTCTTT | CASSQPSPGRTEAFF
. | TRBJ2-5 | . | TRBV7-2 | TGTGCCAGCAGTCGAACGGGAGTCCAAGAGACCCAGTACTTC | CASSRTGVQETQYF
many | TRBJ2-4 | . | TRBV29-1 | TGCAGCGTCCTGACGGGGGCGCAGGTAGCCAAAAACATTCAGTACTTC | CSVLTGAQVAKNIQYF
. | TRBJ1-1 | . | TRBV20-1 | TGCAGTGCTAGAGGAAGCGATTTGAACACTGAAGCTTTCTTT | CSARGSDLNTEAFF
. | TRBJ2-7 | TRBD1 | TRBV20-1 | TGCAGTGAAGCTGGACAGGCTAGTGAGCAGTACTTC | CSEAGQASEQYF
few | TRBJ2-1 | . | TRBV4-1 | TGCGCCAGCAGCCACGACTATTACGGTGAGCAGTTCTTC | CASSHDYYGEQFF